Each of the 15 T cell receptor beta chains below was sequenced from the same sample in a study of blood T cells in healthy people across ages. With a J-beta primer mix and a sample-barcoded 5' primer, a second PCR ran 7 to 11 cycles. TCRdb itself ran the 5' RACE reads through MiXCR, one entry per CDR3 protein. The table has some 900,000 distinct CDR3 sequences, around 48% seen once. The sample consisted of blood. The origin of the receptors is a man younger than 45 in good health.

The chain recombines TRBV5-4 with TRBJ2-5, with D perhaps TRBD1 (5 bases). Germline lookup yields CDR1 SGHNT and CDR2 YYREEE (reference sequence). The CDR3 loop spans 14 amino acids. Trimming left V 4 bases short and J 4 bases short, with 14 bases between. The CDR3 nucleotides are TGTGCCAGCAGCCGCAGGGCAGGGTTAGAGACCCAGTACTTC. This encodes CASSRRAGLETQYF.

The sample holds a few counts of this clonotype. The chain has TRBV9 and TRBJ2-3, with 7 positions matching TRBD2. V was clipped by 0 bases and J by 2 bases; unmatched bases: 6. Per germline, CDR1 SGDLS and CDR2 YYNGEE. The CDR3 runs to 16 residues. The CDR3 DNA is TGTGCCAGCAGCGTAGCTACCGGGGGGACCACAGATACGCAGTATTTT. Protein sequence: CASSVATGGTTDTQYF.

V usage is TRBV11-1 and J usage is TRBJ2-7; 7 bases match TRBD2. V gave up 5 bases and J gave up 4 bases; unmatched junction bases: 11. The CDR3 extends over 15 amino acids. Looked up from germline, CDR1 is SGHAT and CDR2 is FQDESV (reference sequence). The CDR3 DNA follows: TGTGCCAGCAGCCAGGGACTACCCAACCTATACGAGCAGTACTTC. As protein: CASSQGLPNLYEQYF.

CDR3 in amino acids: CSARGDSQNRGRGLFF. As DNA, the CDR3 is TGCAGTGCTAGAGGGGACAGTCAGAACAGGGGTAGGGGACTGTTTTTT. The J gene is TRBJ1-4, the V gene TRBV20-1; 7 bases are a match to TRBD1. This CDR3 comprises 16 residues. Germline V gives CDR1 DFQATT, CDR2 SNEGSKA (reference sequence). The trim removed 1 base at V and 13 bases at J, leaving 18 bases unmatched.

V is TRBV6-6 and J is TRBJ1-1; TRBD1 is a possible D gene (5 bases). CDR1 MNHNY and CDR2 SVGAGI come from the germline V gene (reference sequence). The germline V and J ends were trimmed by 6 bases and 1 base, with 12 bases remaining between them. The CDR3 extends over 14 amino acids. The DNA of the CDR3 is TGTGCCAGCAGACGGGACGGCTCGAACACTGAAGCTTTCTTT. This sequence encodes CASRRDGSNTEAFF.

J is TRBJ2-3 and V is TRBV29-1, with D unclear. The germline CDR1 and CDR2 sequences are SQVTM and ANQGSEA. Deletions cut 0 bases from V and 0 bases from J, with 10 bases between. The CDR3 length is 15 residues. The CDR3: CSVEDPNRSTDTQYF. The CDR3 DNA sequence: TGCAGCGTTGAAGACCCCAACCGAAGCACAGATACGCAGTATTTT.

This clonotype was detected a few times. The chain is built from TRBV6-6 and TRBJ2-7, with D perhaps assigned TRBD1 or TRBD2 (5 bases each). The V gene's germline CDR1 is MNHNY and CDR2 SVGAGI (reference sequence). The CDR3 runs to 13 residues. Deletions cut 9 bases from V and 2 bases from J, with 14 bases between. CDR3 nucleotides: TGTGCCAGTACCGGGACGGAGGCCTACGAGCAGTACTTC. Its protein is CASTGTEAYEQYF.

There are a few counts of this clonotype. The chain combines TRBV9 with TRBJ2-3, with 7 bases that match TRBD2. The trim removed 3 bases at V and 4 bases at J, leaving 5 bases unmatched. The germline CDR1 and CDR2 sequences are SGDLS and YYNGEE. The CDR3 has 14 residues. The CDR3 reads CASSASGAADTQYF. As DNA, the CDR3 is TGTGCCAGCAGCGCGAGCGGGGCTGCAGATACGCAGTATTTT.

The rearrangement uses TRBV7-2 and TRBJ2-3, with D perhaps matching TRBD2 (5 bases). Germline V gives CDR1 SGHTA, CDR2 FQGNSA. Trimming removed 2 bases at V and 1 base at J, with 19 bases between. The CDR3 spans 18 residues. This CDR3 is CASSLTSGFPRRTDTQYF. The DNA of the CDR3 is TGTGCCAGCAGCTTAACTAGTGGTTTCCCTAGGCGCACAGATACGCAGTATTTT.

CDR3 amino acids: CASSLGWGGSSYNEQFF. The CDR3 nucleotides are TGCGCCAGCAGCTTGGGATGGGGAGGAAGCTCCTACAATGAGCAGTTCTTC. The chain links TRBV5-1 to TRBJ2-1; a weak D match, TRBD2 (6 bases). V was clipped by 0 bases and J by 0 bases, with 13 bases between them. The germline V gene encodes CDR1 SGHRS and CDR2 YFSETQ. This CDR3 has 17 residues. The whole variable domain, remainder taken from reference TRBV5-1 and TRBJ2-1, is KAGVTQTPRYLIKTRGQQVTLSCSPISGHRSVSWYQQTPGQGLQFLFEYFSETQRNKGNFPGRFSGRQFSNSRSEMNVSTLELGDSALYLCASSLGWGGSSYNEQFFGPGTRLTVL.

This clonotype was counted a single time. The chain is built from TRBV4-1 and TRBJ2-7; 8 nucleotides agree with TRBD1. The CDR3 is made up of 16 amino acids. CDR1 is MGHRA and CDR2 is YSYEKL in the germline V gene. Trimming took 1 base from V and 3 from J; bases not matched to a gene: 8. As DNA, the CDR3 is TGCGCCAGCAGCCAAGCCAGGGGGCTACAAGGCTACGAGCAGTACTTC. Translated: CASSQARGLQGYEQYF.

This clonotype was seen just once. The V call is TRBV12-3 or TRBV12-4, the J call TRBJ1-2, with a weak D call TRBD1 (5 bases). Trimming took 7 bases from V and 2 from J, leaving 17 bases between them. The CDR3 has 15 residues. CDR3 protein: CASTPGARINYGYTF. The CDR3, as DNA: TGTGCCAGCACCCCCGGGGCAAGAATAAACTATGGCTACACCTTC.

This chain joins TRBV7-8 and TRBJ2-5, with D possibly matching TRBD1 (6 bases). This CDR3 comprises 16 residues. Germline V gives CDR1 SGHVS, CDR2 FQNEAQ. V was shortened by 1 base and J by 2 bases, with 14 bases between the two germline ends. The CDR3 here is CASSLGLRGVQETQYF. For the CDR3, the DNA is TGTGCCAGCAGCTTAGGTCTCAGGGGAGTACAAGAGACCCAGTACTTC.

This clonotype has a handful of counts. The chain carries TRBV7-2 and TRBJ2-3; D may be TRBD2 (7 bases). Trimming removed 7 bases at V and 2 bases at J, with 13 bases between. CDR1 and CDR2 from the germline V gene are SGHTA and FQGNSA. CDR3 length: 14 residues. CDR3 in DNA: TGTGCCAGCAAAACGGGGGGACACACAGATACGCAGTATTTT. The encoded protein is CASKTGGHTDTQYF.

This clonotype has at least ten counts. V usage is TRBV4-1 and J usage is TRBJ2-1; D might be TRBD1 (6 bases). The ends were cut back, 1 base at V and 5 bases at J, with 21 bases in the middle. This CDR3 is 18 amino acids long. CDR1 and CDR2 from the germline V gene are MGHRA and YSYEKL. CDR3 in DNA: TGCGCCAGCAGCCAAGGAGTGCAAAGAGGGGACATTAACAATGAGCAGTTCTTC. Its translation: CASSQGVQRGDINNEQFF.